The next 15 T cell receptor beta chains were all read from a single sample in a study of beta chain features in type 1 diabetes. As every portion of the isolated RNA was reverse transcribed, the sequencing read expressed TCRB transcripts. Sequencing was performed with immunoSEQ multiplex PCR; in TCRdb, only in-frame clones are kept and a portion is missing. The sample holds fewer than 20,000 clones, 45% to 55% seen once. The specimen was stem cell memory CD4+ T cells from blood. The source is a woman aged 18 to 35 in good health.

The CDR3 DNA reads TGTGCCAGCAGTTACCGCGACAGGGGTTTGGACGAGCAGTACTTC. It translates to CASSYRDRGLDEQYF. The chain has TRBV6-6 and TRBJ2-7; 8 positions agree with TRBD1. The germline CDR1 and CDR2 sequences are MNHNY and SVGAGI (reference sequence). With V trimmed by 2 bases and J by 5 bases, 8 bases remained unmatched. The CDR3 is 15 amino acids.

The V and J genes are TRBV6-5 and TRBJ1-1, with a tentative D call TRBD1 (5 bases). The germline gives CDR1 MNHEY, CDR2 SVGAGI. Trimming pared 6 bases from V and 5 bases from J, leaving 13 bases between. CDR3 length equals 13 residues. In DNA form, the CDR3 reads TGTGCCAGCAGGTTCCCAGGGAAAACTGAAGCTTTCTTT. Protein sequence: CASRFPGKTEAFF.

The J gene is TRBJ2-3, the V gene TRBV7-6, with D perhaps matching TRBD2 (5 bases). The length of the CDR3 is 13 residues. Germline V lookup: CDR1 SGHVS, CDR2 FNYEAQ. V was clipped by 5 bases and J by 6 bases, with 12 bases between them. This chain's CDR3 is CASSPSRGDTQYF. DNA for the CDR3: TGTGCCAGCAGCCCATCGCGCGGGGATACGCAGTATTTT.

This CDR3 reads CSAGKDMNTEAFF. CDR3 in DNA: TGCAGCGCCGGTAAAGATATGAACACTGAAGCTTTCTTT. The V call is TRBV29-1, the J call TRBJ1-1, with D uncertain. Between the trimmed V and J ends, which lost 7 bases and 0 bases, there was a span of 12 bases. The CDR3 totals 13 residues. The V gene's germline CDR1 is SQVTM and CDR2 ANQGSEA. The entire variable domain, with the rest obtained from reference TRBV29-1 and TRBJ1-1, is as follows: SAVISQKPSRDICQRGTSLTIQCQVDSQVTMMFWYRQQPGQSLTLIATANQGSEATYESGFVIDKFPISRPNLTFSTLTVSNMSPEDSSIYLCSAGKDMNTEAFFGQGTRLTVV.

This chain joins TRBV5-1 and TRBJ2-7, with 9 bases lining up with TRBD1. Per germline, CDR1 SGHRS and CDR2 YFSETQ. The CDR3 contains 15 residues. V shed 4 bases and J 5 bases; nucleotides not matched to a gene: 10. CDR3: CASSGAGTGIDEQYF. The DNA for the CDR3 is TGCGCCAGCAGCGGCGCCGGGACAGGGATCGACGAGCAGTACTTC.

The chain uses TRBV5-1 and TRBJ2-7; 8 bases match TRBD1. The V segment lost 0 bases and the J segment 8 bases; nucleotides outside the gene matches: 7. There are 14 residues in the CDR3. Germline V CDR1 and CDR2: SGHRS, YFSETQ. CDR3 sequence (DNA): TGCGCCAGCAGCTTGGGGACAGGGACACTACAGCAGTACTTC. As protein: CASSLGTGTLQQYF.

The chain combines TRBV30 with TRBJ1-3; D remains ambiguous. CDR1 GTSNPN and CDR2 SVGIG come from the germline V gene (reference sequence). Between the trimmed V and J ends, which lost 2 bases and 2 bases, there was a span of 10 bases. The CDR3 sequence is 14 residues long. CDR3 sequence (DNA): TGTGCCTGGAGTCTCAGTAATACTGGAAACACCATATATTTT. This codes for CAWSLSNTGNTIYF.

The genes are TRBV27 and TRBJ2-2; TRBD2 matches at 10 bases. Germline assignment: CDR1 MNHEY and CDR2 SMNVEV (reference sequence). This CDR3 spans 15 amino acids. The V gene end was trimmed by 4 bases and the J gene end by 4 bases; junction bases not matched to a gene: 3. In DNA, the CDR3 is TGTGCCAGCAGTTCTAGCGGGAGACCCACCGGGGAGCTGTTTTTT. This translates into CASSSSGRPTGELFF.

The V gene is TRBV30, the J gene TRBJ2-3; TRBD2 aligns across 8 bases. The germline gives CDR1 GTSNPN, CDR2 SVGIG (reference sequence). The CDR3 spans 13 residues. Trimming removed 3 bases from V and 6 bases from J; junction bases left unmatched: 5. The chain's CDR3 is CAWRPSGRDTQYF. In DNA, the CDR3 is TGTGCCTGGAGGCCTAGCGGGCGGGATACGCAGTATTTT.

This clone was counted a single time. V usage is TRBV9 and J usage is TRBJ2-1, with 11 nucleotides matching TRBD2. Germline assignment: CDR1 SGDLS and CDR2 YYNGEE. The CDR3 contains 16 residues. Trimming took 2 bases from V and 6 from J; bases not matched to a gene: 7. The CDR3 DNA follows: TGTGCCAGCAGCGTGGCTTCACTAGCGGGAGTCAATGAGCAGTTCTTC. Translated, it gives CASSVASLAGVNEQFF.

This clone turned up a few times. The chain has TRBV7-9 and TRBJ2-1, with TRBD2 matching over 10 bases. Per the germline V gene, CDR1 is SEHNR and CDR2 is FQNEAQ (reference sequence). This CDR3 has 15 amino acids. V lost 2 bases to trimming and J lost 8 bases; unmatched junction nucleotides: 6. The CDR3 bases are TGTGCCAGCAGCTTAATGGGACTAGCGCGGGATGAGCAGTTCTTC. Protein sequence: CASSLMGLARDEQFF. The full variable domain, its missing parts supplied by reference TRBV7-9 and TRBJ2-1, is DTGVSQNPRHKITKRGQNVTFRCDPISEHNRLYWYRQTLGQGPEFLTYFQNEAQLEKSRLLSDRFSAERPKGSFSTLEIQRTEQGDSAMYLCASSLMGLARDEQFFGPGTRLTVL.

The chain is built from TRBV15 and TRBJ2-7; TRBD2 matches at 10 bases. The V and J ends lost 5 bases and 0 bases, in that order; junction bases with no gene match: 1. The CDR3 spans 14 residues. Looked up from germline, CDR1 is LNHNV and CDR2 is YYDKDF (reference sequence). Here the CDR3 reads CATSRTSGSYEQYF. Written as DNA, the CDR3 is TGTGCCACCAGCCGGACTAGCGGCTCCTACGAGCAGTACTTC.

The chain combines TRBV5-4 with TRBJ2-7; tentatively, D is TRBD2 (5 bases). V was pared by 4 bases and J by 0 bases, with 11 bases between. The CDR3 runs to 14 residues. Germline CDR1 is SGHNT and CDR2 is YYREEE (reference sequence). The CDR3 is CASSNRDISYEQYF. CDR3 DNA sequence: TGTGCCAGCAGCAACCGGGATATCTCCTACGAGCAGTACTTC.

V gene TRBV7-2 combines with J gene TRBJ1-1, with TRBD1 identical over 8 bases. Germline V lookup: CDR1 SGHTA, CDR2 FQGNSA. This CDR3 contains 16 residues. Germline trimming cut 10 bases from V and 2 bases from J; bases unmatched to any gene: 15. The CDR3 reads CAKTRRGRDPNTEAFF. CDR3 sequence (DNA): TGTGCCAAAACACGCAGGGGGCGCGATCCAAACACTGAAGCTTTCTTT.

This clone was recorded a few times. This chain uses TRBV19 with TRBJ1-4, with 7 bases that match TRBD1. This CDR3 comprises 18 residues. Germline CDR1 LNHDA, CDR2 SQIVND (reference sequence). The V segment lost 8 bases and the J segment 0 bases; nucleotides outside the gene matches: 15. The CDR3 reads CASGNNLGRGATNEKLFF. In nucleotides, the CDR3 is TGTGCCAGTGGCAATAACCTGGGCAGGGGGGCAACTAATGAAAAACTGTTTTTT. The full variable domain, rest sourced from reference TRBV19 and TRBJ1-4, is DGGITQSPKYLFRKEGQNVTLSCEQNLNHDAMYWYRQDPGQGLRLIYYSQIVNDFQKGDIAEGYSVSREKKESFPLTVTSAQKNPTAFYLCASGNNLGRGATNEKLFFGSGTQLSVL.